This T cell receptor beta chain was documented in a study of shared clonotypes between healthy human individuals. Generated by immunoSEQ multiplex PCR, the TCRdb table keeps only in-frame clones and is missing some. The sample yields more than 1,200,000 clones, roughly 98.5% seen once. Germline-derived CDR1 and CDR2 are MNHEY and SMNVEV (reference sequence). This CDR3 comprises 14 residues. Trimming took off 4 bases at V and 3 bases at J, with 13 bases between the two ends. The receptor comes from a man aged 25 to 40 in good health. J is TRBJ2-7 and V is TRBV27; the D is unclear. Sequenced: naive CD4+ T cells sorted from blood. The sample's subset: CD45RA+ positively selected. CDR3: CASSSLTPSYEQYF. The DNA for the CDR3 is TGTGCCAGCAGTTCCCTGACCCCCAGCTACGAGCAGTACTTC.